Below, one T cell receptor beta chain is given with its context. The target antigen is unknown. The entry originates in a study of T cell responses to AZD1222 COVID-19 vaccine. Study-level findings and limits: Regions 160-218 and 743-854 held dominance among vaccine-associated CD4 TCRs, which spanned spike. In the spike-specific TCR repertoire, nearly half reportedly target unmutated variant regions.

The CDR3 spans 13 residues. CDR1 and CDR2 (germline): SNHLY, FYNNEI. Unmatched junction bases numbered 7, after V lost 4 bases and J lost 10 bases. Profiling relied on immunoSEQ multiplex PCR, and the TCRdb table lists in-frame clones only, not all of them. The sample has more than 150,000 clones; around 94% are singletons. The sample consisted of peripheral blood, taken on day 0 of AZD1222 vaccination. The chain is built from TRBV2 and TRBJ2-1, with TRBD2 matching over 7 bases. The sequence was collected from an adult in good health. The CDR3 region has the DNA TGTGCCAGCAGTGTGGGCGGGAGTGGAGAGCAGTTCTTC. Amino acids: CASSVGGSGEQFF.